The 17 T cell receptor beta chains in this list originate from one sample, sequenced in a study of post-analysis software for immune sequencing data. For these receptors, no antigen is known. Tagging with unique molecular identifiers was a feature of the TCR beta cDNA libraries. TCRdb analysed the PCR reads with MiXCR anew, one entry per CDR3 protein. The sample comprises around 700,000 distinct CDR3 sequences, roughly three fifths of which are singletons, and about 11% rests with the top ten. Study-level findings and limits: Among four to six TRBV segments more frequent in patients than controls were TRBV5-6, TRBV5-1 and TRBV20-1.

Sequencing was carried out using blood. The receptor source for this set is a girl aged 2 to 9 with multiple sclerosis.

This chain links TRBV27 with TRBJ1-2, with 10 positions matching TRBD1. This CDR3 comprises 14 residues. Trimming removed 6 bases from V and 3 bases from J; junction bases left unmatched: 4. CDR1 is MNHEY and CDR2 is SMNVEV in the germline V gene (reference sequence). In nucleotides, the CDR3 is TGTGCCAGCAGCAGCGGACAGGGGGACTATGGCTACACCTTC. This codes for CASSSGQGDYGYTF.

This clonotype was counted only a few times. This chain uses TRBV4-1 with TRBJ2-7, with D possibly being TRBD1 or TRBD2 (6 bases each). The V end lost 3 bases, the J end lost 3 bases, and 9 bases lay between the germline ends. Germline V gene sequence: CDR1 MGHRA, CDR2 YSYEKL. The CDR3 is made up of 13 amino acids. The CDR3 nucleotides read TGCGCCAGCAGCCAGGAGGGGGACTACGAGCAGTACTTC. As protein: CASSQEGDYEQYF.

This rearrangement joins TRBV21-1 to TRBJ2-7; the D call of TRBD2 is as the table states it, not checked on the DNA. TRBV21-1 is reported as a pseudogene. There are 15 residues in the CDR3. The CDR3 sequence: CASSPLAISSYEQYF. In DNA, the CDR3 is TGTGCCAGCAGCCCTCTAGCTATATCCTCCTACGAGCAGTACTTC.

The CDR3 is CASSSGTRGITDTQYF. The CDR3 DNA is TGTGCCAGCAGCTCCGGGACTAGAGGGATCACAGATACGCAGTATTTT. The chain has TRBV6-6 and TRBJ2-3; 8 nucleotides align to TRBD2. The CDR3 covers 16 residues. Germline V gives CDR1 MNHNY, CDR2 SVGAGI (reference sequence). After removal of 6 bases from V and 2 bases from J, the junction contained 10 bases not matched to a gene.

This clonotype turned up a few times. V is TRBV5-1 and J is TRBJ2-3; 10 nucleotides agree with TRBD2. After removal of 0 bases from V and 6 bases from J, the junction contained 7 bases not matched to a gene. The germline gives CDR1 SGHRS, CDR2 YFSETQ. CDR3 length: 16 residues. The CDR3 reads CASSLGAGLASDTQYF. CDR3 bases: TGCGCCAGCAGCTTGGGAGCGGGACTAGCGTCCGATACGCAGTATTTT.

This chain connects TRBV7-9 to TRBJ1-4; the D gene is possibly TRBD1 (6 bases). V lost 4 bases to trimming and J lost 3 bases, with 12 bases between them. The CDR3 totals 15 residues. The germline V gene has CDR1 SEHNR and CDR2 FQNEAQ (reference sequence). CDR3 sequence (DNA): TGTGCCAGCAGCTGGGGGCAATCGGCTAATGAAAAACTGTTTTTT. Translation: CASSWGQSANEKLFF.

The chain employs TRBV13 and TRBJ2-1, with 9 bases matching TRBD1. From germline, CDR1 is PRHDT and CDR2 FYEKMQ (reference sequence). The CDR3 is 16 residues long. V lost 3 bases and J lost 4; bases outside the gene matches: 7. The CDR3 loop is CASSFYRDRAYNEQFF. CDR3 DNA: TGTGCCAGCAGCTTCTACCGGGACAGGGCATACAATGAGCAGTTCTTC.

This chain joins TRBV4-2 and TRBJ2-1; either TRBD1 or TRBD2 may fit D (5 bases each). This CDR3 comprises 14 residues. The V end was cut by 4 bases, the J end by 5 bases, with 12 bases between. CDR1 LGHNA and CDR2 YNFKEQ come from the germline V gene. CDR3 residues: CASSPEGSHNEQFF. DNA of the CDR3: TGTGCCAGCAGCCCAGAGGGGTCCCACAATGAGCAGTTCTTC.

The CDR3 protein is CASGEGVNTEAFF. CDR3 DNA: TGCGCCAGCGGCGAGGGGGTGAACACTGAAGCTTTCTTT. The chain is built from TRBV5-1 and TRBJ1-1; D possibly corresponds to TRBD1 (6 bases). CDR3 length equals 13 residues. Trimming took 7 bases from V and 0 from J, leaving 10 bases between them. Germline assignment: CDR1 SGHRS and CDR2 YFSETQ.

DNA for the CDR3: TGCAGTGCTAGAGATCGGATGACTAGCGGATACAATGAGCAGTTCTTC. It is translated as CSARDRMTSGYNEQFF. The chain links TRBV20-1 to TRBJ2-1; 9 bases map to TRBD2. CDR1 DFQATT and CDR2 SNEGSKA come from the germline V gene (reference sequence). This CDR3 has 16 amino acids. Germline trimming cut 0 bases from V and 4 bases from J; bases unmatched to any gene: 7.

CDR3 sequence: CASSTGTGYGYTF. The CDR3 region has the DNA TGTGCCAGCAGCACCGGGACAGGCTATGGCTACACCTTC. V gene TRBV7-8 combines with J gene TRBJ1-2, with TRBD1 matching 8 bases. The V gene end was trimmed by 5 bases and the J gene end by 4 bases; junction bases not matched to a gene: 3. CDR1 SGHVS and CDR2 FQNEAQ come from the germline V gene. This CDR3 comprises 13 residues.

The chain uses TRBV4-3 and TRBJ2-3; unclear D gene. In germline, CDR1 is LGHNA, CDR2 YSLEER. V lost 1 base and J lost 3, with 8 bases in between. The length of the CDR3 is 14 residues. The CDR3, as DNA: TGCGCCAGCAGCCAAGGCCCCAGGACAGATACGCAGTATTTT. Its translation: CASSQGPRTDTQYF.

The rearrangement joins TRBV10-2 to TRBJ2-3; D gene unclear. This CDR3 contains 13 residues. Trimming pared 3 bases from V and 2 bases from J, leaving 6 bases between. CDR1 and CDR2 (germline): WSHSY, SAAADI. CDR3 DNA: TGCGCCAGCAGTGACAGGTTCACAGATACGCAGTATTTT. This translates into CASSDRFTDTQYF.

This chain links TRBV24-1 with TRBJ2-5; no clear D. The CDR3 length is 15 residues. V was trimmed by 4 bases and J by 4 bases, leaving 15 bases between them. Germline V CDR1 and CDR2: KGHDR, SFDVKD. The CDR3 loop is CATSEMTPAGETQYF. The CDR3, as DNA: TGTGCCACCAGTGAAATGACTCCCGCCGGAGAGACCCAGTACTTC.

The V call is TRBV20-1, the J call TRBJ2-5; 7 bases are a match to TRBD2. From germline, CDR1 is DFQATT and CDR2 SNEGSKA (reference sequence). V gave up 1 base and J gave up 3 bases; unmatched junction bases: 11. The CDR3 length is 16 residues. Here the CDR3 reads CSARVREVGGEETQYF. The CDR3 DNA is TGCAGTGCTAGAGTCCGAGAAGTGGGGGGGGAAGAGACCCAGTACTTC.

The chain is built from TRBV7-9 and TRBJ2-7; D gene uncertain. Germline V gene data show CDR1 as SEHNR and CDR2 as FQNEAQ (reference sequence). The CDR3 runs 14 residues. The V end was cut by 2 bases, the J end by 3 bases, with 11 bases between. This CDR3 is CASSLSVKVYEQYF. CDR3 in DNA: TGTGCCAGCAGCTTATCAGTGAAGGTCTACGAGCAGTACTTC.

This clonotype came up a few times. The J gene is TRBJ2-7, the V gene TRBV20-1; D gene unclear. The CDR3 sequence is 13 residues long. Trimming took 3 bases from V and 5 from J, leaving 14 bases between them. Germline V gene sequence: CDR1 DFQATT, CDR2 SNEGSKA (reference sequence). The CDR3 sequence is CSARPGVANEQYF. As DNA, the CDR3 is TGCAGTGCTAGGCCGGGTGTAGCCAACGAGCAGTACTTC.